The 2 T cell receptor beta chains below come from one sample, sequenced in a study of cytomegalovirus exposure and HLA in healthy donors. Both 60 Vbeta primers and 13 Jbeta primers went into the PCR. TCRdb keeps only in-frame clones here, not all; method: immunoSEQ multiplex PCR. The data contain under 300,000 clones, approximately 90% of them singletons. Sequencing was done on a sample of PBMCs. These receptors all come from a man aged 35 to 55 in good health and CMV-seropositive.

The table lists this clone with a few counts. The rearrangement links TRBV6-5 to TRBJ2-1; TRBD2 agrees at 8 bases. Germline V gives CDR1 MNHEY, CDR2 SVGAGI. V shed 0 bases, J shed 7 bases, and the junction held 8 bases outside the gene matches. The CDR3 runs to 16 residues. The CDR3 sequence: CASSYSTPGGGNEQFF. The CDR3 DNA reads TGTGCCAGCAGTTACTCGACTCCGGGAGGGGGGAATGAGCAGTTCTTC.

V is TRBV15 and J is TRBJ2-2; TRBD1 matches at 8 bases. The J segment lost 6 bases and the V segment lost 5 bases, leaving 11 bases of the junction unmatched. The CDR3 has 16 residues. Germline assignment: CDR1 LNHNV and CDR2 YYDKDF (reference sequence). The CDR3 sequence is CATSSTPGQGPGELFF. CDR3 nucleotides: TGTGCCACCAGCTCCACCCCCGGACAGGGCCCCGGGGAGCTGTTTTTT.